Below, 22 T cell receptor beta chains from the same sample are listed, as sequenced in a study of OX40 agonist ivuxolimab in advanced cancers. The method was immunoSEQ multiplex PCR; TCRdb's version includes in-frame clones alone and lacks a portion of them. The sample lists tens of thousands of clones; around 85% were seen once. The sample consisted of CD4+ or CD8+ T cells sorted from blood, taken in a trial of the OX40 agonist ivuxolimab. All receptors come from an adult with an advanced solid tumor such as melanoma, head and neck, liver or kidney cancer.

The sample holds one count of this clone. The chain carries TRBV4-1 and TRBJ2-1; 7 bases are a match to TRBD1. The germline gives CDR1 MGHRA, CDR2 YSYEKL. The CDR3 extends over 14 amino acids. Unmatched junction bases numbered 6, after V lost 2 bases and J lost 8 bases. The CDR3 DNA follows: TGCGCCAGCAGCCAACTGACAGGGAAGGATGAGCAGTTCTTC. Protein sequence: CASSQLTGKDEQFF.

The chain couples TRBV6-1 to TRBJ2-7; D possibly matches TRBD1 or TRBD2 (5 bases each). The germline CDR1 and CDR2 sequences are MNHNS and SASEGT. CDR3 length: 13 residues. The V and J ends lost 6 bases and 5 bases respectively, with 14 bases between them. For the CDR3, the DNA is TGTGCCAGCAGGAGTTCAGGGAGCGACGAGCAGTACTTC. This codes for CASRSSGSDEQYF.

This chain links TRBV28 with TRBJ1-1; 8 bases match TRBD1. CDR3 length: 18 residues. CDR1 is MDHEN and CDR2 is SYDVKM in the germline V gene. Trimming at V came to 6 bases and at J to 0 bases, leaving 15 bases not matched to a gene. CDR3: CASRPRDRRQSMNTEAFF. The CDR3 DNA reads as TGTGCCAGCAGGCCCCGGGACAGGCGCCAATCTATGAACACTGAAGCTTTCTTT.

Here the CDR3 reads CASSLSPGVNTEAFF. The CDR3, as DNA: TGTGCCAGCAGTTTATCCCCCGGGGTGAACACTGAAGCTTTCTTT. J is TRBJ1-1 and V is TRBV28; D not certain. V was clipped by 1 base and J by 0 bases, with 9 bases between them. CDR1 is MDHEN and CDR2 is SYDVKM in the germline V gene. The CDR3 spans 15 residues.

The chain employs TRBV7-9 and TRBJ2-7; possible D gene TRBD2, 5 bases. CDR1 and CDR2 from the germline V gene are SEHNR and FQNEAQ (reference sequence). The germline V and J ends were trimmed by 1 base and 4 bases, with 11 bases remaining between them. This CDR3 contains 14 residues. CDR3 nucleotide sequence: TGTGCCAGCAGCTTAGAGGAGCGGAGATACGAGCAGTACTTC. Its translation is CASSLEERRYEQYF.

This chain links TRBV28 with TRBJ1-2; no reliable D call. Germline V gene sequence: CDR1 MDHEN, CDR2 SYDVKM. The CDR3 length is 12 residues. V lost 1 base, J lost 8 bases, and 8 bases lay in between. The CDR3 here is CASSLSGGGYTF. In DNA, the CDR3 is TGTGCCAGCAGTTTATCCGGTGGAGGCTACACCTTC.

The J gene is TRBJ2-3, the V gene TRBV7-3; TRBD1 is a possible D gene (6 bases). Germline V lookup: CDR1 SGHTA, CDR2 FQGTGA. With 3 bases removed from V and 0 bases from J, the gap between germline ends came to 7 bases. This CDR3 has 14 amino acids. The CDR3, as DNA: TGTGCCAGCAGCTTGAGGGGGAGCACAGATACGCAGTATTTT. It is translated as CASSLRGSTDTQYF. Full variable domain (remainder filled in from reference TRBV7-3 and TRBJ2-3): GAGVSQTPSNKVTEKGKYVELRCDPISGHTALYWYRQSLGQGPEFLIYFQGTGAADDSGLPNDRFFAVRPEGSVSTLKIQRTERGDSAVYLCASSLRGSTDTQYFGPGTRLTVL.

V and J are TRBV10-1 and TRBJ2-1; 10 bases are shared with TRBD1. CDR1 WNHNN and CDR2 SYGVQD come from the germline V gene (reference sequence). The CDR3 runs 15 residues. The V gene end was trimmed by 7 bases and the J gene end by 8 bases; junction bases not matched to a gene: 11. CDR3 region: CASIPPGQGPYEQFF. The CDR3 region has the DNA TGCGCCAGCATTCCTCCGGGACAGGGGCCCTATGAGCAGTTCTTC.

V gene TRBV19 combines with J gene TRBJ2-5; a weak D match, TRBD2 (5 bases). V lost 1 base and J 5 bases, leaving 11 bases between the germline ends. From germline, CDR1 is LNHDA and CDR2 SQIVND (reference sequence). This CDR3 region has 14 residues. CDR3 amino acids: CASSIGERVETQYF. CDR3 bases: TGTGCCAGTAGTATAGGTGAGAGGGTGGAGACCCAGTACTTC.

In DNA, the CDR3 is TGCGCCAGCAGCTTGGGAGGCCGCGAAACTGAAGCTTTCTTT. Its protein product is CASSLGGRETEAFF. The rearrangement links TRBV5-1 to TRBJ1-1; no reliable D call. This CDR3 comprises 14 residues. V was cut by 0 bases and J by 5 bases, with 11 bases left in between. Germline CDR1 reads SGHRS; CDR2 reads YFSETQ. Looking up the rest from reference TRBV5-1 and TRBJ1-1 gives the full variable domain: KAGVTQTPRYLIKTRGQQVTLSCSPISGHRSVSWYQQTPGQGLQFLFEYFSETQRNKGNFPGRFSGRQFSNSRSEMNVSTLELGDSALYLCASSLGGRETEAFFGQGTRLTVV.

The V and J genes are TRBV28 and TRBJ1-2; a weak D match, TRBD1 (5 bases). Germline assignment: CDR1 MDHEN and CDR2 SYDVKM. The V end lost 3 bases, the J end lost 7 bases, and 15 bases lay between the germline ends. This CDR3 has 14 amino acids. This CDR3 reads CASSLGGGVGGYTF. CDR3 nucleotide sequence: TGTGCCAGCAGTTTGGGTGGGGGGGTTGGTGGCTACACCTTC.

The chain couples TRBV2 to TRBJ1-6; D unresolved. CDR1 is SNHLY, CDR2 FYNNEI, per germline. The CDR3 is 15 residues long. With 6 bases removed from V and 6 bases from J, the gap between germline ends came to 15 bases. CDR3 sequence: CASRFTQLFNSPLHF. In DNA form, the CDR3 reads TGTGCCAGCAGGTTTACCCAGCTATTTAATTCACCCCTCCACTTT. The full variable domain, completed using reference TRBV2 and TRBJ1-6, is EPEVTQTPSHQVTQMGQEVILRCVPISNHLYFYWYRQILGQKVEFLVSFYNNEISEKSEIFDDQFSVERPDGSNFTLKIRSTKLEDSAMYFCASRFTQLFNSPLHFGNGTRLTVT.

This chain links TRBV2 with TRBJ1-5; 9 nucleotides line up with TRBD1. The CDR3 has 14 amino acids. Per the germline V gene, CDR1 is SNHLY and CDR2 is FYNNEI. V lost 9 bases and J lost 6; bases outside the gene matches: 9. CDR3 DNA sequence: TGTGCCAGTAATGCCGGGACAGGGTCTCAGCCCCAGCATTTT. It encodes CASNAGTGSQPQHF.

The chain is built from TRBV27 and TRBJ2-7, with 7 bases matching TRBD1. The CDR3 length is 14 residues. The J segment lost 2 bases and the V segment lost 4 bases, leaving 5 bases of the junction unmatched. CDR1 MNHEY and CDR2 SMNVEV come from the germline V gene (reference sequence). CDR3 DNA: TGTGCCAGCAGTTCACGACAGGGTACCTACGAGCAGTACTTC. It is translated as CASSSRQGTYEQYF.

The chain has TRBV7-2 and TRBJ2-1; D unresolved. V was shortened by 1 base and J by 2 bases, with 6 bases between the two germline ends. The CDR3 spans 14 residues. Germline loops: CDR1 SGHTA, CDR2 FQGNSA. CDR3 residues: CASSLGLTYNEQFF. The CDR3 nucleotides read TGTGCCAGCAGCTTAGGACTCACCTACAATGAGCAGTTCTTC.

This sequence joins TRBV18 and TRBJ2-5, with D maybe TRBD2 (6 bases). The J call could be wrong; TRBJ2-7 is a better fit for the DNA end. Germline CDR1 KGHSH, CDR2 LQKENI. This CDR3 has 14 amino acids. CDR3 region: CASSPPGRSYEQYF. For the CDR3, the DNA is TGTGCCAGCTCACCACCAGGGAGGTCCTACGAGCAGTACTTC.

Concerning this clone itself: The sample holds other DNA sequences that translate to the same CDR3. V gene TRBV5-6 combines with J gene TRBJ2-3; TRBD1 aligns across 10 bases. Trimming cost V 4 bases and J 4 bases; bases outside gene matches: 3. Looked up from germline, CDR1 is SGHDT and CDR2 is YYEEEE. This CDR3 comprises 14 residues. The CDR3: CASSPGTGADTQYF. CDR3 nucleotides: TGTGCCAGCAGCCCCGGGACAGGGGCAGATACGCAGTATTTT. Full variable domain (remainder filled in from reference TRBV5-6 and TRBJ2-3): DAGVTQSPTHLIKTRGQQVTLRCSPKSGHDTVSWYQQALGQGPQFIFQYYEEEERQRGNFPDRFSGHQFPNYSSELNVNALLLGDSALYLCASSPGTGADTQYFGPGTRLTVL.

The CDR3 sequence is CASSFHGQNTEAFF. The CDR3 coding sequence is TGTGCCAGCAGTTTTCACGGACAGAACACTGAAGCTTTCTTT. The chain couples TRBV28 to TRBJ1-1; weak D call: TRBD1 (5 bases). CDR3 length: 14 residues. V lost 3 bases and J lost 1, with 9 bases in between. Germline V gene lookup returns CDR1 MDHEN and CDR2 SYDVKM.

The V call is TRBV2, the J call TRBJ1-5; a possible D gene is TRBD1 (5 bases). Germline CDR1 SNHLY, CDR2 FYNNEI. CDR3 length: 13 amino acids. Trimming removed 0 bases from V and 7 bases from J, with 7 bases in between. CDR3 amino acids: CASSEARGQPQHF. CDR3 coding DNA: TGTGCCAGCAGTGAAGCGAGGGGCCAGCCCCAGCATTTT.

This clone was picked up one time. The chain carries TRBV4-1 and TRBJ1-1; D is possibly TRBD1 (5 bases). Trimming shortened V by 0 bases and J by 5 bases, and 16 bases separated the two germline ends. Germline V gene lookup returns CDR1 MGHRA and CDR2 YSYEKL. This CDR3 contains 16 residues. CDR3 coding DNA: TGCGCCAGCAGCCAAGACGGGGCAGGGAGGAATACTGAAGCTTTCTTT. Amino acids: CASSQDGAGRNTEAFF.

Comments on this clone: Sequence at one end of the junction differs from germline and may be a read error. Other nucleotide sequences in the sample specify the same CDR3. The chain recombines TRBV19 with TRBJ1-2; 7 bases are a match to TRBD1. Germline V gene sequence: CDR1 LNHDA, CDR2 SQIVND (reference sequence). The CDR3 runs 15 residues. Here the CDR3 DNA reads TGTGCCAGTAGTCAAACCGGGACAGACTCTCATGGCTATACCTTC. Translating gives CASSQTGTDSHGYTF.

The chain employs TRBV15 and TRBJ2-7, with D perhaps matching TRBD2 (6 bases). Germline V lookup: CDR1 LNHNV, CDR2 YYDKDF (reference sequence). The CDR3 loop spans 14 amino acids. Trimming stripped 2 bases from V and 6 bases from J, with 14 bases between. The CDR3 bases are TGTGCCACCAGCAGACCCGGGACTTCAGTCGAGCAGTACTTC. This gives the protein CATSRPGTSVEQYF.